The rows below give T cell receptor beta chains drawn from one sample of a study of cytomegalovirus exposure and HLA in healthy donors. Profiled with immunoSEQ multiplex PCR; TCRdb holds only in-frame clones, not every one. Among about 170,000 clones listed, 84% were seen once. Sequencing was performed on PBMCs. The receptors shown here come from a man between 18 and 35 years old in good health and CMV-seronegative. Each CDR3 is given with its conserved first and last residue. Each record gives: CDR3 length, clone size, J gene, V gene, D gene, CDR3 protein, CDR3 DNA. A D gene is named only where the DNA matches it firmly. Only part of the rows carry a size: once, few, many, or a class if the clone is expanded.

length: 13; size: NA; J: TRBJ1-5; V: TRBV30; D: NA; CDR3: CACAGTSGQPQHF; DNA: TGTGCCTGCGCGGGTACCTCCGGTCAGCCCCAGCATTTT
length: 15; size: NA; J: TRBJ1-1; V: TRBV9; D: NA; CDR3: CASSPRTTMNTEAFF; DNA: TGTGCCAGCAGCCCCCGGACAACTATGAACACTGAAGCTTTCTTT
length: 16; size: NA; J: TRBJ2-3; V: TRBV11-2; D: TRBD2; CDR3: CASSLSAGGRLDTQYF; DNA: TGTGCCAGCAGCTTATCGGCGGGGGGGCGTCTAGATACGCAGTATTTT
length: 16; size: NA; J: TRBJ1-1; V: TRBV4-1; D: NA; CDR3: CASSQPHLVRNTEAFF; DNA: TGCGCCAGCAGCCAACCCCACTTGGTTCGGAACACTGAAGCTTTCTTT
length: 15; size: NA; J: TRBJ1-3; V: TRBV5-1; D: TRBD1; CDR3: CASSLATGGRNTIYF; DNA: TGCGCCAGCAGCTTGGCGACAGGGGGCAGAAACACCATATATTTT
length: 14; size: NA; J: TRBJ2-1; V: TRBV11-3; D: TRBD1; CDR3: CASSFGQGGNEQFF; DNA: TGTGCCAGCAGCTTCGGACAGGGGGGGAATGAGCAGTTCTTC
length: 11; size: NA; J: TRBJ1-2; V: TRBV2; D: TRBD1; CDR3: CATRDRLTSTF; DNA: TGTGCCACCCGGGACAGACTAACCAGCACCTTC
length: 15; size: NA; J: TRBJ2-1; V: TRBV7-3; D: TRBD2; CDR3: CASSLTSGGGHEQFF; DNA: TGTGCCAGCAGCTTAACTAGCGGGGGAGGGCATGAGCAGTTCTTC
length: 15; size: NA; J: TRBJ2-2; V: TRBV27; D: TRBD2; CDR3: CASGNSGGNTGELFF; DNA: TGTGCCAGCGGCAATAGCGGGGGTAACACCGGGGAGCTGTTTTTT
length: 18; size: NA; J: TRBJ2-7; V: TRBV28; D: NA; CDR3: CASSLFVRGSLLFDEQYF; DNA: TGTGCCAGCAGTTTATTTGTTCGGGGATCCCTCCTCTTCGACGAGCAGTACTTC
length: 14; size: NA; J: TRBJ2-7; V: TRBV7-6; D: NA; CDR3: CASKSLDSSYEQYF; DNA: TGTGCCAGCAAAAGTTTAGACAGCTCCTACGAGCAGTACTTC
length: 13; size: once; J: TRBJ2-5; V: TRBV18; D: NA; CDR3: CASSPESQETQYF; DNA: TGTGCCAGCTCCCCAGAGTCCCAAGAGACCCAGTACTTC
length: 11; size: NA; J: TRBJ1-1; V: TRBV11-3; D: NA; CDR3: CASSSHPEAFF; DNA: TGTGCCAGCAGCTCCCATCCTGAAGCTTTCTTT
length: 13; size: NA; J: TRBJ1-1; V: TRBV18; D: TRBD1; CDR3: CASWRRGQTEAFF; DNA: TGTGCCAGCTGGAGACGGGGACAGACTGAAGCTTTCTTT
length: 16; size: NA; J: TRBJ2-7; V: TRBV6-6; D: TRBD1; CDR3: CGPPTPLDRGSYEQYF; DNA: TGTGGCCCCCCCACCCCCCTGGACAGGGGGTCCTACGAGCAGTACTTC
length: 15; size: NA; J: TRBJ2-7; V: TRBV9; D: TRBD1; CDR3: CASSAGQGAGYEQYF; DNA: TGTGCCAGCAGCGCAGGGCAGGGGGCCGGCTACGAGCAGTACTTC
length: 14; size: NA; J: TRBJ1-2; V: TRBV19; D: TRBD1; CDR3: CASSNQGGSYGYTF; DNA: TGTGCCAGTAGCAACCAGGGGGGATCCTATGGCTACACCTTC
length: 14; size: NA; J: TRBJ2-3; V: TRBV30; D: NA; CDR3: CAWSGRRGTDTQYF; DNA: TGTGCCTGGAGTGGTAGGAGGGGCACAGATACGCAGTATTTT
length: 15; size: NA; J: TRBJ2-5; V: TRBV6-1; D: NA; CDR3: CASSEAPGGGETQYF; DNA: TGTGCCAGCAGTGAAGCACCGGGGGGCGGGGAGACCCAGTACTTC
length: 15; size: NA; J: TRBJ1-1; V: TRBV28; D: TRBD1; CDR3: CASSALGQENTEAFF; DNA: TGTGCCAGCAGTGCCTTGGGACAGGAGAACACTGAAGCTTTCTTT
length: 14; size: NA; J: TRBJ2-7; V: TRBV7-9; D: TRBD2; CDR3: CASSPAGGIREQYF; DNA: TGTGCCAGCAGCCCCGCGGGAGGGATCCGCGAGCAGTACTTC
length: 15; size: NA; J: TRBJ1-4; V: TRBV18; D: TRBD1; CDR3: CASSPRTGESEKLFF; DNA: TGTGCCAGCTCACCCAGGACAGGGGAGAGTGAAAAACTGTTTTTT
length: 18; size: NA; J: TRBJ1-2; V: TRBV28; D: NA; CDR3: CASSPPLGRPGANYGYTF; DNA: TGTGCCAGCAGTCCACCGCTGGGTAGGCCAGGGGCCAACTATGGCTACACCTTC
length: 20; size: NA; J: TRBJ2-1; V: TRBV5-1; D: TRBD1; CDR3: CASSFIWTGGSGGSYNEQFF; DNA: TGCGCCAGCAGCTTTATATGGACAGGGGGCAGCGGGGGGTCTTACAATGAGCAGTTCTTC
length: 13; size: once; J: TRBJ1-1; V: TRBV10-3; D: NA; CDR3: CAISQQSYTEAFF; DNA: TGTGCCATCAGCCAACAGAGTTACACTGAAGCTTTCTTT
length: 13; size: NA; J: TRBJ2-7; V: TRBV7-2; D: NA; CDR3: CASSIGLLYEQYF; DNA: TGTGCCAGCAGCATCGGTCTCTTGTACGAGCAGTACTTC
length: 13; size: once; J: TRBJ1-2; V: TRBV7-9; D: NA; CDR3: CASSTIQGYGYTF; DNA: TGTGCCAGCAGCACTATACAAGGCTATGGCTACACCTTC
length: 14; size: once; J: TRBJ1-5; V: TRBV27; D: NA; CDR3: CASSFRGSDQPQHF; DNA: TGTGCCAGCAGTTTCAGGGGATCGGATCAGCCCCAGCATTTT
length: 18; size: once; J: TRBJ2-3; V: TRBV28; D: TRBD2; CDR3: CASSFGLAGRGPTDTQYF; DNA: TGTGCCAGCAGTTTTGGTCTAGCGGGCCGCGGACCGACAGATACGCAGTATTTT
length: 14; size: NA; J: TRBJ2-5; V: TRBV5-1; D: NA; CDR3: CASSLGSFQETQYF; DNA: TGCGCCAGCAGCTTGGGTTCCTTCCAAGAGACCCAGTACTTC
length: 15; size: NA; J: TRBJ2-1; V: TRBV29-1; D: TRBD1; CDR3: CSVDRSGSLVYEQFF; DNA: TGCAGCGTGGACAGGTCAGGGTCTTTGGTGTATGAGCAGTTCTTC
length: 12; size: NA; J: TRBJ1-5; V: TRBV7-9; D: NA; CDR3: CSSSSGGQPQHF; DNA: TGTTCCAGCAGCTCCGGGGGTCAGCCCCAGCATTTT
length: 13; size: NA; J: TRBJ2-1; V: TRBV7-2; D: TRBD1; CDR3: CASNDDRGSEQFF; DNA: TGTGCCAGCAATGACGACAGGGGGAGTGAGCAGTTCTTC
length: 15; size: NA; J: TRBJ2-3; V: TRBV6-1; D: NA; CDR3: CASSQQTYYTDTQYF; DNA: TGTGCCAGCAGTCAACAAACATATTACACAGATACGCAGTATTTT
length: 15; size: once; J: TRBJ2-1; V: TRBV7-2; D: TRBD2; CDR3: CASSETSGRANEQFF; DNA: TGTGCCAGCAGCGAAACTAGCGGGCGGGCCAATGAGCAGTTCTTC
length: 15; size: once; J: TRBJ1-4; V: TRBV5-1; D: NA; CDR3: CASSRRTTTNEKLFF; DNA: TGCGCCAGCAGCCGAAGGACAACAACTAATGAAAAACTGTTTTTT
length: 14; size: NA; J: TRBJ2-7; V: TRBV6-5; D: NA; CDR3: CASSTTGSGYEQYF; DNA: TGTGCCAGCAGTACGACAGGATCCGGTTACGAGCAGTACTTC
length: 15; size: NA; J: TRBJ1-4; V: TRBV27; D: TRBD1; CDR3: CASSTRDRVNEKLFF; DNA: TGTGCCAGCAGTACAAGGGACAGGGTTAATGAAAAACTGTTTTTT
length: 13; size: NA; J: TRBJ2-1; V: TRBV4-2; D: NA; CDR3: CASSQDWSNEQFF; DNA: TGTGCCAGCAGCCAAGATTGGAGCAATGAGCAGTTCTTC
length: 14; size: NA; J: TRBJ1-1; V: TRBV19; D: NA; CDR3: CASYQGGKNTEAFF; DNA: TGTGCCAGTTACCAGGGAGGGAAGAACACTGAAGCTTTCTTT
length: 15; size: NA; J: TRBJ2-1; V: TRBV27; D: TRBD1; CDR3: CASSSSWTGGNEQFF; DNA: TGTGCCAGCAGTTCCTCATGGACAGGGGGGAATGAGCAGTTCTTC
length: 15; size: few; J: TRBJ2-3; V: TRBV4-1; D: TRBD2; CDR3: CASSLLLAGTDTQYF; DNA: TGCGCCAGCAGCCTCCTACTAGCGGGCACAGATACGCAGTATTTT
length: 15; size: few; J: TRBJ1-4; V: TRBV5-1; D: TRBD1; CDR3: CASSPLGQSGEKLFF; DNA: TGCGCCAGCAGCCCGCTGGGACAGTCAGGTGAAAAACTGTTTTTT
length: 14; size: NA; J: TRBJ2-3; V: TRBV5-4; D: NA; CDR3: CAGDFGGSTDTQYF; DNA: TGTGCCGGCGATTTTGGGGGGAGCACAGATACGCAGTATTTT
length: 13; size: NA; J: TRBJ1-3; V: TRBV28; D: TRBD1; CDR3: CASSDRGRNTIYF; DNA: TGTGCCAGCAGCGACAGGGGGAGAAACACCATATATTTT
length: 15; size: NA; J: TRBJ1-1; V: TRBV18; D: NA; CDR3: CASSPPWQGIPEAFF; DNA: TGTGCCAGCTCACCACCCTGGCAGGGGATCCCTGAAGCTTTCTTT
length: 18; size: NA; J: TRBJ2-3; V: TRBV5-1; D: TRBD2; CDR3: CASSLGTSGFSSTDTQYF; DNA: TGCGCCAGCAGCTTGGGAACTAGCGGATTTTCTAGCACAGATACGCAGTATTTT